This entry describes one T cell receptor (beta chain). The source of the sample is a study of radiotherapy plus CTLA-4 blockade in lung cancer. Data came from immunoSEQ multiplex PCR; TCRdb stores just in-frame clones and leaves some out. The data contain 75,000 to 80,000 clones, 70% to 90% of them singletons. The length of the CDR3 is 14 residues. Between the trimmed V and J ends, which lost 2 bases and 2 bases, there was a span of 9 bases. From germline, CDR1 is SNHLY and CDR2 FYNNEI. The V call is TRBV2, the J call TRBJ2-5, with unresolved D. Here the sequenced sample was peripheral blood, taken from a patient treated with radiotherapy plus ipilimumab. The sequence was collected from a human donor with non-small cell lung cancer who had stable disease on radiotherapy plus ipilimumab. The CDR3 DNA reads as TGTGCCAGCAGTGAAATTACACCTCAAGAGACCCAGTACTTC. It is translated as CASSEITPQETQYF.